The next 30 T cell receptor beta chains were all read from a single sample in a study of identical twins. MiXCR was run by TCRdb on the 5' RACE reads, yielding one entry per CDR3 protein. The table lists about 660,000 distinct CDR3 sequences, less than 10% of them singletons. This sample also belongs to another study, concerning yellow fever vaccine responses in identical twins.

Sequencing used PBMCs. These receptors were collected from a woman under 30 in good health.

The V gene is TRBV6-2 or TRBV6-3, the J gene TRBJ2-7, with 13 positions matching TRBD2. Germline CDR1 reads MNHEY; CDR2 reads SVGEGT. V was clipped by 7 bases and J by 3 bases; unmatched bases: 24. This CDR3 spans 21 amino acids. CDR3 sequence: CASNPRLAGGKTLKANYEQYF. The CDR3 DNA reads as TGTGCCAGCAACCCCAGACTAGCGGGAGGTAAAACCCTAAAAGCCAACTACGAGCAGTACTTC.

This sequence joins TRBV6-5 and TRBJ2-7; D uncertain. In germline, CDR1 is MNHEY, CDR2 SVGAGI. Trimming left V 7 bases short and J 12 bases short, with 16 bases between. The CDR3 length is 11 residues. The CDR3 DNA is TGTGCCAGCACCCCCCAACATATCCTGTACTTC. Its translation is CASTPQHILYF.

V and J are TRBV20-1 and TRBJ2-1; D is possibly TRBD1 (6 bases). CDR3 length: 14 residues. V dropped 1 base and J dropped 2 bases, with 9 bases sitting between them. CDR1 is DFQATT, CDR2 SNEGSKA, per germline (reference sequence). The CDR3 protein is CSARVRDTYNEQFF. The CDR3 DNA reads TGCAGTGCTAGAGTTAGGGACACCTACAATGAGCAGTTCTTC.

Here the CDR3 reads CASSLPLSPDGTQYF. CDR3 DNA: TGTGCCAGCAGCTTGCCCCTAAGCCCCGACGGGACCCAGTACTTC. The chain is built from TRBV5-5 and TRBJ2-5; unclear D gene. Trimming left V 1 base short and J 7 bases short, with 17 bases between. This CDR3 is built from 15 residues. Germline V CDR1 and CDR2: SGHKS, YYEKEE (reference sequence).

At least ten counts were recorded for this clonotype. This rearrangement joins TRBV12-3 or TRBV12-4 to TRBJ2-1; TRBD2 matches at 11 bases. V dropped 6 bases and J dropped 6; count of bases not matched to a gene: 7. The length of the CDR3 is 15 residues. The CDR3 DNA reads as TGTGCCAGCAGGACGACTAGCGGGAAGGCCAATGAGCAGTTCTTC. It yields the protein CASRTTSGKANEQFF.

The chain links TRBV24-1 to TRBJ1-5; no firm D call. Germline CDR1 reads KGHDR; CDR2 reads SFDVKD. The CDR3 is made up of 11 amino acids. V dropped 4 bases and J dropped 11 bases, with 8 bases sitting between them. The CDR3 is CATSDSGSQHF. CDR3 bases: TGTGCCACCAGTGACTCAGGTTCCCAGCATTTT.

There are a few counts of this clonotype. V usage is TRBV12-3 or TRBV12-4 and J usage is TRBJ2-2; no clear D. The CDR3 extends over 15 amino acids. V lost 3 bases and J 1 base, leaving 9 bases between the germline ends. The CDR3 region has the DNA TGTGCCAGCAGTTTTGGCAGTAGGAACACCGGGGAGCTGTTTTTT. Protein sequence: CASSFGSRNTGELFF.

The gene calls are TRBV6-2 or TRBV6-3 and TRBJ2-2, with D perhaps TRBD2 (7 bases). Trimming cost V 9 bases and J 3 bases, with 14 bases left between them. The CDR3 runs to 14 residues. Germline lookup yields CDR1 MNHEY and CDR2 SVGEGT. The CDR3 DNA follows: TGTGCCAGGCCGGGGGGCACGGACACCGGGGAGCTGTTTTTT. Translated, it gives CARPGGTDTGELFF.

This clonotype was picked up many times. V is TRBV7-9 and J is TRBJ1-1, with D tentatively TRBD1 (5 bases). The CDR3 is 14 residues long. V was cut by 5 bases and J by 9 bases, with 19 bases left in between. Germline V gene lookup returns CDR1 SEHNR and CDR2 FQNEAQ (reference sequence). CDR3 nucleotide sequence: TGTGCCAGCAGCCCCAGCGGGGGGGACGGCAAAGCTTTCTTT. Translating it yields CASSPSGGDGKAFF.

About this clonotype itself: Relative to the germline gene, one junction end is altered; a read error may explain this. This chain joins TRBV4-1 and TRBJ2-1; 8 bases line up with TRBD2. Looked up from germline, CDR1 is MGHRA and CDR2 is YSYEKL. The CDR3 runs 21 residues. The CDR3: CARSEEGVRLAGKISYNEQFF. The CDR3 bases are TGTGCCAGGAGCGAGGAGGGGGTAAGGCTAGCGGGCAAAATCTCCTACAATGAGCAGTTCTTC.

This clonotype was observed at least ten times. The chain employs TRBV12-3 or TRBV12-4 and TRBJ2-7; D not resolved. With 5 bases removed from V and 2 bases from J, the gap between germline ends came to 13 bases. The CDR3 runs to 14 residues. The CDR3 protein is CASSPFGLTYEQYF. In DNA form, the CDR3 reads TGTGCCAGCAGTCCCTTTGGGTTGACCTACGAGCAGTACTTC.

This clonotype was counted ten times or more. The V gene is TRBV20-1, the J gene TRBJ1-1; 10 nucleotides agree with TRBD1. Per the germline V gene, CDR1 is DFQATT and CDR2 is SNEGSKA (reference sequence). Germline trimming cut 6 bases from V and 5 bases from J; bases unmatched to any gene: 9. The CDR3 length is 14 residues. CDR3 nucleotide sequence: TGCAGTGCCAAACGCGGGACAGGGGAGACTGAAGCTTTCTTT. The encoded protein is CSAKRGTGETEAFF.

This clonotype was detected ten times or more. The chain combines TRBV12-3 or TRBV12-4 with TRBJ1-5, with 7 positions matching TRBD1. Losses at the gene ends were 5 bases for V and 1 base for J; bases not matched to a gene: 5. The CDR3 totals 15 residues. This chain's CDR3 is CASSPGQSSNQPQHF. The CDR3 DNA sequence: TGTGCCAGCAGTCCGGGACAGTCAAGCAATCAGCCCCAGCATTTT.

This clonotype was seen a handful of times. The chain couples TRBV14 to TRBJ2-3; possible D gene TRBD1, 6 bases. The ends were cut back, 0 bases at V and 2 bases at J, with 15 bases in the middle. The CDR3 length is 17 residues. Germline loops: CDR1 SGHDN, CDR2 FVKESK. The CDR3: CASSQDLRQEITDTQYF. DNA of the CDR3: TGTGCCAGCAGCCAAGATCTGAGACAGGAAATCACAGATACGCAGTATTTT. Full variable domain (outside the CDR3, taken from reference TRBV14 and TRBJ2-3): EAGVTQFPSHSVIEKGQTVTLRCDPISGHDNLYWYRRVMGKEIKFLLHFVKESKQDESGMPNNRFLAERTGGTYSTLKVQPAELEDSGVYFCASSQDLRQEITDTQYFGPGTRLTVL.

In its sample, this clonotype is medium-sized. Relative to the germline gene, one junction end is altered; a read error may explain this. The gene calls are TRBV7-2 and TRBJ2-2; D is perhaps TRBD1 (7 bases). Germline V CDR1 and CDR2: SGHTA, FQGNSA. The CDR3 is 15 amino acids. The CDR3 here is CASSLEGAWTGELFF. The CDR3 coding sequence is TGCGCCAGCAGCTTGGAGGGGGCGTGGACCGGGGAGCTGTTTTTT.

This clonotype was recorded many times. V and J are TRBV29-1 and TRBJ1-1; the match to TRBD1 covers 8 bases. V lost 4 bases and J lost 7; bases outside the gene matches: 5. The CDR3 is 12 residues long. CDR1 SQVTM and CDR2 ANQGSEA come from the germline V gene. This CDR3 is CSVVQGAIEAFF. The CDR3 DNA follows: TGCAGCGTTGTCCAGGGGGCTATTGAAGCTTTCTTT.

This clonotype was seen a handful of times. This sequence joins TRBV6-4 and TRBJ2-1; 8 bases line up with TRBD1. Germline CDR1 reads MRHNA; CDR2 reads SNTAGT. Trimming at V came to 4 bases and at J to 6 bases, leaving 2 bases not matched to a gene. The CDR3 contains 13 residues. The CDR3 nucleotides read TGTGCCAGCAGTGGACAGGGGATCAATGAGCAGTTCTTC. Encoded protein: CASSGQGINEQFF.

There are a few counts of this clonotype. The CDR3 DNA reads as TGTGCCAGCAGCCAAAACGATGGGTACCGTAGCTACAATGAGCAGTTCTTC. Its translation is CASSQNDGYRSYNEQFF. V usage is TRBV14 and J usage is TRBJ2-1, with no clear D. The CDR3 consists of 17 residues. V gave up 2 bases and J gave up 3 bases, with 17 bases separating them. From germline, CDR1 is SGHDN and CDR2 FVKESK.

In this sample, this clonotype turned up a few times. The chain couples TRBV3-1 to TRBJ2-5, with a weak D call TRBD2 (6 bases). The germline CDR1 and CDR2 sequences are LGHDT and YNNKEL (reference sequence). The CDR3 is 14 amino acids. Trimming took off 6 bases at V and 2 bases at J, with 13 bases between the two ends. CDR3 in DNA: TGTGCCAGCAGGCACGGGACTGCGCAAGAGACCCAGTACTTC. Residues: CASRHGTAQETQYF.

This clonotype was observed many times. Here the CDR3 DNA reads TGTGCTAGTGGTTTGGTTTGGTGGGACCAAGGCGAGCAGTACTTC. Amino acids: CASGLVWWDQGEQYF. The chain combines TRBV12-5 with TRBJ2-7, with D perhaps assigned TRBD1 or TRBD2 (5 bases each). Germline V gene lookup returns CDR1 LGHNT and CDR2 FRNRAP. This CDR3 is built from 15 residues. V shed 0 bases and J shed 6 bases, with 15 bases lying between them.

This clonotype was seen only a few times. The rearrangement joins TRBV28 to TRBJ2-2; 7 bases map to TRBD1. V was clipped by 1 base and J by 1 base; unmatched bases: 6. Per germline, CDR1 MDHEN and CDR2 SYDVKM. This CDR3 region has 17 residues. CDR3 sequence (DNA): TGTGCCAGCAGTTTATATCCGGGACAGATGAACACCGGGGAGCTGTTTTTT. As protein: CASSLYPGQMNTGELFF.

J is TRBJ2-7 and V is TRBV20-1; D may be TRBD2 (6 bases). Trimming removed 0 bases from V and 3 bases from J, with 18 bases in between. Germline CDR1 and CDR2: DFQATT and SNEGSKA (reference sequence). The CDR3 sequence is 16 residues long. The CDR3 DNA follows: TGCAGTGCTAGAGAGTCTCCGGGACTCCATCACTACGAGCAGTACTTC. Translated, it gives CSARESPGLHHYEQYF.

In its sample, this clonotype was seen a few times. This chain links TRBV2 with TRBJ2-1, with TRBD1 identical over 8 bases. Germline trimming cut 3 bases from V and 3 bases from J; bases unmatched to any gene: 16. Germline CDR1 and CDR2: SNHLY and FYNNEI. The CDR3 has 19 residues. DNA for the CDR3: TGTGCCAGCAGTGACATAGGGGGGCAGGGGGCGTCCGACTACAATGAGCAGTTCTTC. Translation gives CASSDIGGQGASDYNEQFF. Full variable domain (rest looked up from reference TRBV2 and TRBJ2-1): EPEVTQTPSHQVTQMGQEVILRCVPISNHLYFYWYRQILGQKVEFLVSFYNNEISEKSEIFDDQFSVERPDGSNFTLKIRSTKLEDSAMYFCASSDIGGQGASDYNEQFFGPGTRLTVL.

The table lists this clonotype with a few counts. The chain combines TRBV5-1 with TRBJ2-3; no clear D gene. V dropped 3 bases and J dropped 6 bases, with 17 bases sitting between them. The germline V gene encodes CDR1 SGHRS and CDR2 YFSETQ. The CDR3 length is 15 residues. CDR3 in amino acids: CASSSQAPVADTQYF. In nucleotides, the CDR3 is TGCGCCAGCAGCTCCCAGGCGCCCGTTGCTGATACGCAGTATTTT. Using reference TRBV5-1 and TRBJ2-3 for the parts outside the CDR3, the full variable domain is KAGVTQTPRYLIKTRGQQVTLSCSPISGHRSVSWYQQTPGQGLQFLFEYFSETQRNKGNFPGRFSGRQFSNSRSEMNVSTLELGDSALYLCASSSQAPVADTQYFGPGTRLTVL.

J is TRBJ2-3 and V is TRBV20-1; D unclear. V was cut by 6 bases and J by 6 bases, with 13 bases left in between. The V gene's germline CDR1 is DFQATT and CDR2 SNEGSKA (reference sequence). CDR3 length: 12 amino acids. CDR3 amino acids: CSARAGRDTQYF. In DNA, the CDR3 is TGCAGTGCCCGGGCCGGAAGGGATACGCAGTATTTT.

This clonotype showed up just a few times. The chain joins TRBV9 to TRBJ1-2; D might be TRBD1 (5 bases). The CDR3 runs to 13 residues. Germline V gives CDR1 SGDLS, CDR2 YYNGEE. V was shortened by 0 bases and J by 8 bases, with 11 bases between the two germline ends. The CDR3 sequence is CASSVDPGRGYTF. CDR3 coding DNA: TGTGCCAGCAGCGTAGATCCAGGGAGAGGCTACACCTTC.

V gene TRBV20-1 combines with J gene TRBJ2-2; 10 bases map to TRBD2. Germline CDR1 DFQATT, CDR2 SNEGSKA (reference sequence). This CDR3 contains 17 residues. With V trimmed by 0 bases and J by 4 bases, 8 bases remained unmatched. CDR3 nucleotides: TGCAGTGCTAGAGAGGCTAGCGGGAGACGGGCCACCGGGGAGCTGTTTTTT. As protein: CSAREASGRRATGELFF.

This clonotype has just a few counts. The V gene is TRBV21-1, the J gene TRBJ2-7; TRBD1 is the table's D call, not checked against the DNA. TRBV21-1 is noted as a pseudogene. This CDR3 is built from 15 residues. The CDR3 sequence is CASTFFRDPSYEQYF. CDR3 DNA sequence: TGTGCCAGCACCTTTTTTCGGGACCCCTCCTACGAGCAGTACTTC.

This rearrangement joins TRBV4-2 to TRBJ2-1; D is perhaps TRBD1 (6 bases). The germline V and J ends were trimmed by 4 bases and 8 bases, with 15 bases remaining between them. CDR1 LGHNA and CDR2 YNFKEQ come from the germline V gene. The CDR3 has 14 amino acids. Here the CDR3 reads CASSPGPGADEQFF. In DNA form, the CDR3 reads TGTGCCAGCAGCCCTGGACCAGGGGCCGATGAGCAGTTCTTC.

The V and J genes are TRBV18 and TRBJ2-7; TRBD2 matches at 11 bases. Trimming at V came to 3 bases and at J to 2 bases, leaving 12 bases not matched to a gene. Germline assignment: CDR1 KGHSH and CDR2 LQKENI. The CDR3 has 18 amino acids. This chain's CDR3 is CASSPDKALAGVTYEQYF. The CDR3 coding sequence is TGTGCCAGCTCACCTGACAAGGCACTAGCGGGAGTAACCTACGAGCAGTACTTC.